This T cell receptor (beta chain) is from a study of shared clonotypes between healthy human individuals. Clones were read by immunoSEQ multiplex PCR, and TCRdb kept only the in-frame ones, dropping some. This sample has approximately 1.4 million clones, with under 99% found just once. This CDR3 is built from 15 residues. Germline-derived CDR1 and CDR2 are MGHRA and YSYEKL. The V end was cut by 1 base, the J end by 1 base, with 10 bases between. The sequence was obtained from a young man in good health. What was sequenced was naive CD4+ T cells sorted from blood. Subset indicated: CD45RA+ positively selected. This sequence joins TRBV4-1 and TRBJ1-2, with unresolved D. The CDR3 bases are TGCGCCAGCAGCCAAGGATTAGCAAGTAACTATGGCTACACCTTC. This gives the protein CASSQGLASNYGYTF.